These 4 T cell receptor beta chains share one sample of origin, sequenced in a study of T cells after yellow fever vaccination. TCRdb recomputed calls from the 5' RACE reads with MiXCR, one row per CDR3 protein. Of approximately 330,000 distinct CDR3 sequences in the sample, under 15% were seen once. Sequenced material: CD4+ T cells sorted from PBMCs, taken 15 days after the yellow fever booster vaccination. These receptors were taken from a man between 18 and 29 years old who received the YFV17D yellow fever vaccine.

This chain uses TRBV18 with TRBJ2-5; D is ambiguous. The CDR3 extends over 13 amino acids. Germline lookup yields CDR1 KGHSH and CDR2 LQKENI. Trimming stripped 2 bases from V and 3 bases from J, with 7 bases between. CDR3 bases: TGTGCCAGCTCACCAGGGGATAAAGAGACCCAGTACTTC. Protein product: CASSPGDKETQYF. Full variable domain (rest looked up from reference TRBV18 and TRBJ2-5): NAGVMQNPRHLVRRRGQEARLRCSPMKGHSHVYWYRQLPEEGLKFMVYLQKENIIDESGMPKERFSAEFPKEGPSILRIQQVVRGDSAAYFCASSPGDKETQYFGPGTRLLVL.

The V and J genes are TRBV10-3 and TRBJ2-5, with 7 nucleotides matching TRBD2. J lost 2 bases, V lost 10 bases, and 16 bases had no gene match. Per germline, CDR1 ENHRY and CDR2 SYGVKD. The CDR3 has 16 residues. The CDR3 reads CASSASGVARQETQYF. The CDR3, as DNA: TGTGCCAGCTCGGCGAGCGGGGTAGCACGTCAAGAGACCCAGTACTTC.

The chain employs TRBV5-1 and TRBJ1-1; possibly TRBD1 for D (5 bases). Germline CDR1 is SGHRS and CDR2 is YFSETQ. The CDR3 covers 13 residues. V shed 0 bases and J shed 11 bases, with 14 bases lying between them. The CDR3 DNA reads TGCGCCAGCAGCTTGGGACAGCGGACGGGCGCTTTCTTT. This translates into CASSLGQRTGAFF.

This clonotype was detected a few times. The chain uses TRBV9 and TRBJ1-2; the D gene is possibly TRBD1 (6 bases). Germline CDR1 is SGDLS and CDR2 is YYNGEE. This CDR3 spans 15 amino acids. V shed 2 bases and J shed 4 bases, with 15 bases lying between them. For the CDR3, the DNA is TGTGCCAGCAGCGTCACCCTACAGGGAGGCTATGGCTACACCTTC. This encodes CASSVTLQGGYGYTF.